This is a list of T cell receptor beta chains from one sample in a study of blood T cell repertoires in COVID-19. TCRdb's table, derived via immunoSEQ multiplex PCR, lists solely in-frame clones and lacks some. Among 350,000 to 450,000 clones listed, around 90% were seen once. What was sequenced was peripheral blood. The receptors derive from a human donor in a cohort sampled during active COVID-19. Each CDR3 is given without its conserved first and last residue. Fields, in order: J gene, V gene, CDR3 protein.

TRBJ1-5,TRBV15,ATSPSSNQPQH
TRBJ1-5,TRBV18,GWHPRDSNQPQH
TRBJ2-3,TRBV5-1,ASSPTAGETDTQY
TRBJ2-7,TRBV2,ASKSPGLAA
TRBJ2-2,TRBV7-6,ASSLARASAGELF
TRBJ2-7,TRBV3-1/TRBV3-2,ASSQGTRQY
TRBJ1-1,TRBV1,TSSQVGTGTTEAF
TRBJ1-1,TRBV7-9,ASSPSPRRAF
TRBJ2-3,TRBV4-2,ASSQEVAGAGTDTQY
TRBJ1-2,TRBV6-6,ASSFHIDLYGYT
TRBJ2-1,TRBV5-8,ASSLGLAGSYNEQF
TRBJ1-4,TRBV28,ASSSTPGATNEKLF
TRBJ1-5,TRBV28,ASSLYPKGGSNQPQH
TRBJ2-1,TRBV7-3,ASSLVSSYNEQF
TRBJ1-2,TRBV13,ASSFGQGAVYGYT
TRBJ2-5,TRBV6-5,ASSLGLAGKETQY
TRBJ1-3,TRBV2,ASNKEGISGNTIY
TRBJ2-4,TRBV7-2,ASSLSRELNIQY
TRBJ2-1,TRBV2,ASSETETSYNEQF
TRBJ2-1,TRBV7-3,ASSSSGTGSYNEQF
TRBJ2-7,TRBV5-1,ASSLGTGRHYEQY
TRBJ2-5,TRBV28,ASSTRMLGRETQY
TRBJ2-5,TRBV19,ASSPGLQETQY
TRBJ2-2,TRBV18,ASSRVLQGLHTGELF
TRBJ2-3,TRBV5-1,ASGLAGGLTDTQY
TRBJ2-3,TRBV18,ASSARQGTRDTQY
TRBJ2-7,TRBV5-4,ASSLGRVGLEQY
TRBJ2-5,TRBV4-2,ASSLGTSGRNRGETQY
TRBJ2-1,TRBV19,ASSLRGGERYNEQF
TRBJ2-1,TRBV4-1,ASSHTPFIVAALYNEQF
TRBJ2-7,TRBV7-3,ASSTQTGGEQY
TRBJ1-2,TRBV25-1,ASSAPSAIDYGYT
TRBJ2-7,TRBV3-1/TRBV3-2,ASSLDAGTYEQY
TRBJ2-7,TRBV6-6,ASKLAGVESEQY
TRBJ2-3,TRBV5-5,ASSRGTSGRVDTQY
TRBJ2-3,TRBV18,ASSPSSGGISTDTQY
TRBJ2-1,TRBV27,ASSPRLAGEGEQF
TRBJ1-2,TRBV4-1,ASSQVRGRGGYT
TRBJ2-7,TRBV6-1,ASSERPGDEQY
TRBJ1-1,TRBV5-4,ASSLVGTEAF
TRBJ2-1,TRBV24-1,ATSDPGQGARGEQF
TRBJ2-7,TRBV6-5,ASSLNDQGGQY
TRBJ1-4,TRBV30,AWSVIGGKLF
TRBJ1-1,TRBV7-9,ASSLTRDRGPSAF
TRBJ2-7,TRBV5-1,ASSGSSGRGGDEQY
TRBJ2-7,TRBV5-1,ASSVGTYEQY